Presented here are 3 T cell receptor beta chains from one specimen sequenced in a study of PD-1 blockade in classical Hodgkin lymphoma. The table came from immunoSEQ multiplex PCR; TCRdb's copy has only in-frame clones and leaves some out. The repertoire holds about 11,000 clones, with about 70% as singletons. This sample's time point: cycle 4 day 1 (C4D1), after 5 to 7 weeks of nivolumab. Each patient relapsed following autologous stem cell transplantation, and prior brentuximab vedotin exposure differed. Magnetic depletion of unwanted cells isolated CD4+ T cells from thawed PBMCs. The sequenced sample was CD4+ T cells from blood, obtained before the fourth cycle of nivolumab. The receptor set was obtained from a human donor with classical Hodgkin lymphoma.

This sequence joins TRBV6-5 and TRBJ1-2, with 8 bases lining up with TRBD1. This CDR3 comprises 14 residues. Trimming took 5 bases from V and 4 from J; bases not matched to a gene: 6. Germline-derived CDR1 and CDR2 are MNHEY and SVGAGI. Written as DNA, the CDR3 is TGTGCCAGCAGTACCCGGACAGGGTCCTATGGCTACACCTTC. Encoded protein: CASSTRTGSYGYTF.

The chain is built from TRBV28 and TRBJ1-5; no reliable D call. The CDR3 sequence is 15 residues long. Germline CDR1 MDHEN, CDR2 SYDVKM. V lost 4 bases, J lost 3 bases, and 13 bases lay in between. The CDR3 loop is CASSWSLRYNQPQHF. The CDR3 DNA reads TGTGCCAGCAGTTGGTCCTTACGGTACAATCAGCCCCAGCATTTT. The variable domain in full, completed from reference TRBV28 and TRBJ1-5, reads DVKVTQSSRYLVKRTGEKVFLECVQDMDHENMFWYRQDPGLGLRLIYFSYDVKMKEKGDIPEGYSVSREKKERFSLILESASTNQTSMYLCASSWSLRYNQPQHFGDGTRLSIL.

V usage is TRBV29-1 and J usage is TRBJ2-5, with TRBD1 matching over 8 bases. Germline V gene data show CDR1 as SQVTM and CDR2 as ANQGSEA. The trim removed 4 bases at V and 4 bases at J, leaving 11 bases unmatched. The CDR3 is 15 amino acids. The CDR3 protein is CSVGQAGGFRETQYF. The CDR3 region has the DNA TGCAGCGTTGGGCAGGCAGGGGGCTTTAGAGAGACCCAGTACTTC.